The next 20 T cell receptor beta chains were all read from a single sample in a study of blood T cell repertoires in COVID-19. The repertoire was sequenced with immunoSEQ multiplex PCR; TCRdb's copy has only in-frame clones and lacks some. This sample yields around 200,000 clones, of which 80% to 90% are seen a single time; approximately 2.1% belongs to the top ten. Input material: PBMCs or T cells enriched from blood (not recorded which). These receptors originate from a woman aged 40 to 55 with acute COVID-19.

The chain links TRBV19 to TRBJ2-5; 8 bases map to TRBD1. The V gene end was trimmed by 0 bases and the J gene end by 2 bases; junction bases not matched to a gene: 2. The V gene's germline CDR1 is LNHDA and CDR2 SQIVND (reference sequence). The CDR3 covers 15 residues. The CDR3 DNA reads TGTGCCAGTAGTATAGACAGACAGGGGCAAGAGACCCAGTACTTC. Translated: CASSIDRQGQETQYF.

The J gene is TRBJ1-4, the V gene TRBV28; the D gene is possibly TRBD1 (5 bases). V lost 8 bases and J 5 bases, leaving 12 bases between the germline ends. Per the germline V gene, CDR1 is MDHEN and CDR2 is SYDVKM. This CDR3 has 13 amino acids. DNA for the CDR3: TGTGCCAGCCGGAGACAGAGCAATGAAAAACTGTTTTTT. Translating gives CASRRQSNEKLFF.

This clone is a singleton in its sample. V gene TRBV7-3 combines with J gene TRBJ1-3; a possible D gene is TRBD1 (5 bases). There are 16 residues in the CDR3. CDR1 SGHTA and CDR2 FQGTGA come from the germline V gene. Trimming left V 0 bases short and J 4 bases short, with 13 bases between. CDR3 sequence reads: CASSLTRPGQGNTIYF. The CDR3 region has the DNA TGTGCCAGCAGCTTAACGAGACCAGGGCAGGGAAACACCATATATTTT.

The chain has TRBV27 and TRBJ2-7; possible D gene TRBD1, 6 bases. V was shortened by 3 bases and J by 6 bases, with 21 bases between the two germline ends. This CDR3 is 16 amino acids long. In germline, CDR1 is MNHEY, CDR2 SMNVEV (reference sequence). The CDR3 DNA follows: TGTGCCAGCAGTTTTCTCCGACAGGTAGATCGGCTCGAGCAGTACTTC. Translation gives CASSFLRQVDRLEQYF.

The chain is built from TRBV5-4 and TRBJ1-2; 7 bases fit TRBD1. The junction had 10 bases not matched to a gene; V was cut back by 5 bases and J by 3 bases. The CDR3 has 15 residues. Germline V gives CDR1 SGHNT, CDR2 YYREEE (reference sequence). The CDR3: CASRGRPGTDYGYTF. CDR3 sequence (DNA): TGTGCCAGCAGAGGCCGGCCGGGGACAGACTATGGCTACACCTTC.

The V call is TRBV6-6, the J call TRBJ2-1; the D is unclear. The CDR3 sequence is 11 residues long. CDR1 and CDR2 (germline): MNHNY, SVGAGI (reference sequence). Deletions cut 6 bases from V and 8 bases from J, with 8 bases between. The CDR3 sequence: CASSPSHEQFF. In DNA, the CDR3 is TGTGCCAGCAGCCCCAGTCATGAGCAGTTCTTC.

The gene calls are TRBV12-2 and TRBJ1-5. TRBV12-2 is a known pseudogene. This CDR3 is 18 amino acids long. CDR3 in amino acids: CASRLVLRGARTNQPQHF. CDR3 nucleotide sequence: TGTGCAAGTCGCTTAGTACTCCGCGGGGCGCGAACCAATCAGCCCCAGCATTTT.

This clone came up a few times. V usage is TRBV11-3 and J usage is TRBJ2-1, with 7 positions matching TRBD1. Germline CDR1 SGHNT, CDR2 YENEEA. V shed 2 bases, J shed 8 bases, and the junction held 12 bases outside the gene matches. This CDR3 has 16 residues. The CDR3 loop reads CASSLRQGDMIDEQFF. The CDR3 DNA is TGTGCCAGCAGCTTACGACAGGGAGACATGATCGATGAGCAGTTCTTC.

J is TRBJ1-1 and V is TRBV5-1; no definite D call. V was cut by 1 base and J by 4 bases, with 8 bases left in between. Germline V CDR1 and CDR2: SGHRS, YFSETQ. The CDR3 has 13 amino acids. CDR3 in amino acids: CASSLTVSTEAFF. Written as DNA, the CDR3 is TGCGCCAGCAGCTTGACGGTGAGCACTGAAGCTTTCTTT.

The chain links TRBV3-1 (or the pseudogene TRBV3-2) to TRBJ2-7; 8 nucleotides align to TRBD2. CDR3 length: 14 amino acids. Germline V gene sequence: CDR1 LGHDT, CDR2 YNNKEL (reference sequence). J was trimmed by 3 bases and V by 4 bases; bases with no gene match: 5. In DNA form, the CDR3 reads TGTGCCAGCAGCCCCCCGGGGGGGGTCTACGAGCAGTACTTC. Its translation: CASSPPGGVYEQYF.

This clone was seen a handful of times. V and J are TRBV30 and TRBJ1-4; 8 bases are a match to TRBD1. V was pared by 4 bases and J by 7 bases, with 5 bases of the junction left unmatched. CDR1 is GTSNPN, CDR2 SVGIG, per germline (reference sequence). This CDR3 region has 13 residues. The CDR3 bases are TGTGCCTGGAAGACAGGGGTCGGTGAAAAACTGTTTTTT. Encoded protein: CAWKTGVGEKLFF.

The chain is built from TRBV27 and TRBJ2-6, with TRBD1 matching over 10 bases. The junction had 14 bases not matched to a gene; V was cut back by 0 bases and J by 0 bases. The CDR3 has 22 amino acids. CDR1 is MNHEY and CDR2 is SMNVEV in the germline V gene (reference sequence). In DNA form, the CDR3 reads TGTGCCAGCAGTTTATCGTTGGGAAGACAGGGGGCTTCCCACTCTGGGGCCAACGTCCTGACTTTC. It is translated as CASSLSLGRQGASHSGANVLTF.

The chain recombines TRBV7-2 with TRBJ2-7; 8 bases map to TRBD2. CDR1 SGHTA and CDR2 FQGNSA come from the germline V gene. V shed 1 base and J 3 bases; nucleotides not matched to a gene: 5. The CDR3 is 15 residues long. The CDR3 here is CASSLVGLANYEQYF. The CDR3 DNA reads as TGTGCCAGCAGCTTAGTAGGACTAGCCAACTACGAGCAGTACTTC.

A few counts support this clone. V usage is TRBV3-1 (or the pseudogene TRBV3-2) and J usage is TRBJ2-2; 7 bases are shared with TRBD2. Per the germline V gene, CDR1 is LGHDT and CDR2 is YNNKEL (reference sequence). This CDR3 spans 15 amino acids. V lost 1 base and J lost 5; bases outside the gene matches: 4. DNA for the CDR3: TGTGCCAGCAGCCAAGGCGGGGGTGGTACCGGGGAGCTGTTTTTT. Translated: CASSQGGGGTGELFF.

This chain links TRBV28 with TRBJ1-5; a weak D match, TRBD1 (5 bases). The V and J ends lost 4 bases and 1 base respectively, with 14 bases between them. This CDR3 comprises 16 residues. CDR1 MDHEN and CDR2 SYDVKM come from the germline V gene. In nucleotides, the CDR3 is TGTGCCAGCAGTTCCCACAGGTTACAGAGCAATCAGCCCCAGCATTTT. Its translation is CASSSHRLQSNQPQHF.

The CDR3 DNA reads as TGTGCCAGCAGTGAAGCGGAGGACAGGGGGCAGCCCCAGCATTTT. Amino acid sequence: CASSEAEDRGQPQHF. V gene TRBV6-1 combines with J gene TRBJ1-5; TRBD1 matches 10 bases. Germline CDR1 MNHNS, CDR2 SASEGT. This CDR3 has 15 amino acids. Trimming at V came to 0 bases and at J to 7 bases, leaving 3 bases not matched to a gene.

The chain uses TRBV19 and TRBJ1-4; TRBD1 matches at 7 bases. The CDR3 has 14 amino acids. Trimming cost V 5 bases and J 8 bases; bases outside gene matches: 8. CDR1 is LNHDA and CDR2 is SQIVND in the germline V gene (reference sequence). The CDR3 is CASSRQGSSEKLFF. CDR3 coding DNA: TGTGCCAGTAGTCGACAGGGTTCTTCAGAAAAACTGTTTTTT.

V is TRBV19 and J is TRBJ2-7; 7 bases align to TRBD1. This CDR3 is built from 15 residues. Looked up from germline, CDR1 is LNHDA and CDR2 is SQIVND (reference sequence). Unmatched junction bases numbered 6, after V lost 4 bases and J lost 0 bases. Here the CDR3 DNA reads TGTGCCAGTAGTACAAATTGGGACAGCTCCTACGAGCAGTACTTC. Protein product: CASSTNWDSSYEQYF.

The chain has TRBV19 and TRBJ2-2, with 7 bases matching TRBD1. The CDR3 runs 16 residues. J gave up 0 bases and V 5 bases, and 6 bases lay outside the gene matches. Germline V lookup: CDR1 LNHDA, CDR2 SQIVND (reference sequence). DNA of the CDR3: TGTGCCAGTAGTCAATTGGGGACAGCGAACACCGGGGAGCTGTTTTTT. As protein: CASSQLGTANTGELFF. Using reference TRBV19 and TRBJ2-2 for the parts outside the CDR3, the full variable domain is DGGITQSPKYLFRKEGQNVTLSCEQNLNHDAMYWYRQDPGQGLRLIYYSQIVNDFQKGDIAEGYSVSREKKESFPLTVTSAQKNPTAFYLCASSQLGTANTGELFFGEGSRLTVL.

V and J are TRBV30 and TRBJ2-5; perhaps TRBD2 as D (5 bases). V gave up 0 bases and J gave up 4 bases, with 9 bases separating them. Germline lookup yields CDR1 GTSNPN and CDR2 SVGIG (reference sequence). This CDR3 is 13 amino acids long. For the CDR3, the DNA is TGTGCCTGGAGTGTACGGGGAGCAGAGACCCAGTACTTC. The encoded protein is CAWSVRGAETQYF. The full variable domain, rest sourced from reference TRBV30 and TRBJ2-5, is SQTIHQWPATLVQPVGSPLSLECTVEGTSNPNLYWYRQAAGRGLQLLFYSVGIGQISSEVPQNLSASRPQDRQFILSSKKLLLSDSGFYLCAWSVRGAETQYFGPGTRLLVL.